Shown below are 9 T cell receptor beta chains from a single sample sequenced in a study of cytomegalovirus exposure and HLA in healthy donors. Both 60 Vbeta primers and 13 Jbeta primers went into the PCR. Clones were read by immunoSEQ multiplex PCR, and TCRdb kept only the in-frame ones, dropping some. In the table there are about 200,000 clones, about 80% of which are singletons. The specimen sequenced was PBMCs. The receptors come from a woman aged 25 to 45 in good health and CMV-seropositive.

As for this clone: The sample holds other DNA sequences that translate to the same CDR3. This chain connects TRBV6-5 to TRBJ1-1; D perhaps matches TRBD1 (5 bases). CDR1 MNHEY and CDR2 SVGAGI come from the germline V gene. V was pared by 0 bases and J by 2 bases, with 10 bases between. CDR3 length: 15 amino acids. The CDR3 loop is CASSYSVQVNTEAFF. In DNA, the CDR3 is TGTGCCAGCAGTTACTCGGTACAGGTCAACACTGAAGCTTTCTTT.

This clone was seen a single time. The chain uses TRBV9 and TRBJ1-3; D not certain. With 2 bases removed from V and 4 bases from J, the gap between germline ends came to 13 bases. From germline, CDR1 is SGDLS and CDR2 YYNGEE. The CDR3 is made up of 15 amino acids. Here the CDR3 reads CASSVDPARGNTIYF. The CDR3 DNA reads TGTGCCAGCAGCGTCGACCCAGCGCGGGGAAACACCATATATTTT.

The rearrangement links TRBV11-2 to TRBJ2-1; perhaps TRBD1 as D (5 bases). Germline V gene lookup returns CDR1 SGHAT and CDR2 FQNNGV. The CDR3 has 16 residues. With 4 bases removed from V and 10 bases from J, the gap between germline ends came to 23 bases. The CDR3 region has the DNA TGTGCCAGCAGCTCAATCCCGACAACCAGGGAAAACGAGCAGTTCTTC. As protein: CASSSIPTTRENEQFF. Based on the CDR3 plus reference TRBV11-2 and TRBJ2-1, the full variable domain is EAGVAQSPRYKIIEKRQSVAFWCNPISGHATLYWYQQILGQGPKLLIQFQNNGVVDDSQLPKDRFSAERLKGVDSTLKIQPAKLEDSAVYLCASSSIPTTRENEQFFGPGTRLTVL.

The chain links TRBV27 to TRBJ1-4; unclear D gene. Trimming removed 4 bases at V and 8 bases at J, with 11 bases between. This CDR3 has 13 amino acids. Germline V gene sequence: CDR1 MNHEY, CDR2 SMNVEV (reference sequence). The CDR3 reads CASSSMRGEKLFF. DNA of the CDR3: TGTGCCAGCAGTTCAATGCGAGGAGAAAAACTGTTTTTT.

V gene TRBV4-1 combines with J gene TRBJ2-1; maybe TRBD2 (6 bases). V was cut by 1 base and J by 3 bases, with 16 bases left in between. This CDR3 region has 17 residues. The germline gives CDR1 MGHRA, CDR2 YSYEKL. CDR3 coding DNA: TGCGCCAGCAGCCAAGGGGACTCCCCTGAATACTACAATGAGCAGTTCTTC. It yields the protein CASSQGDSPEYYNEQFF.

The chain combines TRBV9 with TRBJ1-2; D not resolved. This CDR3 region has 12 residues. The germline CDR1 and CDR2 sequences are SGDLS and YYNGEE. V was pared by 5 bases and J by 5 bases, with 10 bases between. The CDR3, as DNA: TGTGCCAGCAGTGCCGGAGTTTATGGCTACACCTTC. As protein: CASSAGVYGYTF.

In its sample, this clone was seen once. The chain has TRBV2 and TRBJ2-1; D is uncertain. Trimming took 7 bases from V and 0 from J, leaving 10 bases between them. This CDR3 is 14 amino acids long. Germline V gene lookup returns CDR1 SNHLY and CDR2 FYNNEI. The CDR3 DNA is TGTGCCAGCATCAGGTTTCGCTCCTACAATGAGCAGTTCTTC. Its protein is CASIRFRSYNEQFF.

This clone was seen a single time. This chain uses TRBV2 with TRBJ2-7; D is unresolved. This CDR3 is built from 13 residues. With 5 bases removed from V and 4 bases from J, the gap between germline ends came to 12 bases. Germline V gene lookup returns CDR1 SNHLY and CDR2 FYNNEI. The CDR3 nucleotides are TGTGCCAGCAGTCAAGACCAGGATTACGAGCAGTACTTC. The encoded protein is CASSQDQDYEQYF.

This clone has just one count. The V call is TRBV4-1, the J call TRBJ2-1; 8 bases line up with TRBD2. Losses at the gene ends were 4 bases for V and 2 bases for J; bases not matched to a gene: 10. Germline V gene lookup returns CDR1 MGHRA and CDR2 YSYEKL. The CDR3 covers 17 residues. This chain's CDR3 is CASSPDPRAGAYNEQFF. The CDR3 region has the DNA TGCGCCAGCAGCCCAGACCCTAGAGCGGGGGCCTACAATGAGCAGTTCTTC.